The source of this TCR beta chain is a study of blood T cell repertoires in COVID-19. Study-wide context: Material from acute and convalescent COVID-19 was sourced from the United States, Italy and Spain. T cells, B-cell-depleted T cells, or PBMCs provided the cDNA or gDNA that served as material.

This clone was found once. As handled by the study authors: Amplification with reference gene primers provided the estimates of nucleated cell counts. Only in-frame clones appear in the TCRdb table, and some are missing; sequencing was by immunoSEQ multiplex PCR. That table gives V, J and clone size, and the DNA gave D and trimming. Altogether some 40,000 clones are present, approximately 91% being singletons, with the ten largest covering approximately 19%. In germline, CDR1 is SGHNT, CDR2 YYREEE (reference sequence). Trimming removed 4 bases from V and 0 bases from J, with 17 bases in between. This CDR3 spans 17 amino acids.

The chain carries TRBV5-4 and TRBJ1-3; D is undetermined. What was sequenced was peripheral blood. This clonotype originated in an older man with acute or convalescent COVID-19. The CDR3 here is CASSPGEGPISGNTIYF. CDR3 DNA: TGTGCCAGCAGCCCTGGGGAGGGTCCTATCTCTGGAAACACCATATATTTT.